The clone carrying this T cell receptor beta chain was seen repeatedly, ten times or more. Antigen: not known. The source of the sample is a study of CD8+CD57+ T cells in acquired aplastic anemia. Study information: CD4+ and CD8+ cells, once sorted, gave DNA averaging about 3 ug. Healthy donor CD4+ cell samples had a mean of approximately 11 million reads.

Genomic DNA was employed as the template in profiling TCR beta VDJ and CDR3. TCRdb fed the reads into MiXCR, producing one record per CDR3 protein. The sample includes about 110,000 distinct CDR3 sequences, 50% to 65% seen only once; the top ten take roughly 34%. The CDR3 runs to 13 residues. Trimming took 4 bases from V and 8 from J, leaving 12 bases between them. Germline V lookup: CDR1 SGHDN, CDR2 FVKESK. Overall study results and limits: Between patients and controls, some 31 CD8+ CDR3 sequences were found in common.

V usage is TRBV14 and J usage is TRBJ1-3; D is unclear. The sequenced material came from sorted CD4+, CD8+, or CD8+CD57+ T cells (not recorded which) from PBMCs. The TCR comes from a human donor in good health, serving as a control. Here the CDR3 reads CASSLDPRHTIYF. CDR3 DNA sequence: TGTGCCAGCAGCCTCGACCCCAGACACACCATATATTTT. Looking up the rest from reference TRBV14 and TRBJ1-3 gives the full variable domain: EAGVTQFPSHSVIEKGQTVTLRCDPISGHDNLYWYRRVMGKEIKFLLHFVKESKQDESGMPNNRFLAERTGGTYSTLKVQPAELEDSGVYFCASSLDPRHTIYFGEGSWLTVV.